This T cell receptor (beta chain) was identified in a study of cytomegalovirus exposure and HLA in healthy donors. Study-wide background: Clustering assigned around 77% of the approximately 430 genotyped donors to the Caucasian-associated ancestry cluster. Broader study findings: In a later analysis, parvovirus B19, influenza, CMV and Epstein-Barr virus appeared linked to several top co-occurrence clusters. Reports credit the classifier with highly specific, highly sensitive diagnosis of cytomegalovirus status.

On this clone itself: The target antigen is unknown.

The CDR3 consists of 13 residues. In germline, CDR1 is SGHRS, CDR2 YFSETQ. Trimming shortened V by 3 bases and J by 10 bases, and 16 bases separated the two germline ends. The study ran its PCR with 60 Vbeta and 13 Jbeta primers. Generated by immunoSEQ multiplex PCR, the TCRdb table keeps only in-frame clones and is missing some. This sample carries around 92,000 clones, around 80% of them seen once, and the ten largest clones take 8% to 9%. The chain combines TRBV5-1 with TRBJ1-1, with D tentatively TRBD1 (6 bases). The source material was PBMCs. The TCR originated in a human donor in good health. The CDR3 DNA reads as TGCGCCAGCAGCTCCAACAGGGTTTCAGGAGCTTTCTTT. This encodes CASSSNRVSGAFF.